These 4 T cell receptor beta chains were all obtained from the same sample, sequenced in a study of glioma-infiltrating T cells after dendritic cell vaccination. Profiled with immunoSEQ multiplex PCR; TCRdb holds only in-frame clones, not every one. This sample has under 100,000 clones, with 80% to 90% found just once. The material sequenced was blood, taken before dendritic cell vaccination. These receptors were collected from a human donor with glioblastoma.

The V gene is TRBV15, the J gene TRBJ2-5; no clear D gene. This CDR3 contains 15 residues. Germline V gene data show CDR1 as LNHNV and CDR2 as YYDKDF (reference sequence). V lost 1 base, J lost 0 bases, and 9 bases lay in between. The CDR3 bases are TGTGCCACCAGCAGAGGATCGGAGTACCAAGAGACCCAGTACTTC. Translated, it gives CATSRGSEYQETQYF.

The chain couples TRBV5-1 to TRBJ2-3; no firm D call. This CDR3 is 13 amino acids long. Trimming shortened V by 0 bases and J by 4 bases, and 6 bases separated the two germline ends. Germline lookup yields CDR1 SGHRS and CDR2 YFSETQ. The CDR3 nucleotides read TGCGCCAGCAGCTTGGCCTCTCCAGATACGCAGTATTTT. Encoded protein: CASSLASPDTQYF.

Here the CDR3 DNA reads TGCAGTGCTAGCTGGGAGTATGAGCAGTTCTTC. Its translation is CSASWEYEQFF. This rearrangement joins TRBV20-1 to TRBJ2-1; possibly TRBD2 for D (5 bases). The V end was cut by 3 bases, the J end by 8 bases, with 8 bases between. Germline V gene data show CDR1 as DFQATT and CDR2 as SNEGSKA (reference sequence). This CDR3 has 11 amino acids.

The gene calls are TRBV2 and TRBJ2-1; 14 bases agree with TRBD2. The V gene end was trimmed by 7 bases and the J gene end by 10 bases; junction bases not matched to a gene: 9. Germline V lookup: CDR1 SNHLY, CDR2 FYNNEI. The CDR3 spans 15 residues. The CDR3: CASIPGLAGGGEQFF. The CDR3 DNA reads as TGTGCCAGCATTCCTGGACTAGCGGGAGGAGGCGAGCAGTTCTTC.